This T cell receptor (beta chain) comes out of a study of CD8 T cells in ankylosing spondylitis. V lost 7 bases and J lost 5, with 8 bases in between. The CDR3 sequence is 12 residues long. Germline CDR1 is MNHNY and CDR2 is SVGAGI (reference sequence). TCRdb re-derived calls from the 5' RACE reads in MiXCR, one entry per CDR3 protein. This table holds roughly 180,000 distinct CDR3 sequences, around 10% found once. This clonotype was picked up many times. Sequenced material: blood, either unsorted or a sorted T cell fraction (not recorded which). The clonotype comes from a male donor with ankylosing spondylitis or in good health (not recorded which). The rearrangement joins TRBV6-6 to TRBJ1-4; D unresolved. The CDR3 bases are TGTGCCAGCAACAGATTAAATGAAAAACTGTTTTTT. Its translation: CASNRLNEKLFF.